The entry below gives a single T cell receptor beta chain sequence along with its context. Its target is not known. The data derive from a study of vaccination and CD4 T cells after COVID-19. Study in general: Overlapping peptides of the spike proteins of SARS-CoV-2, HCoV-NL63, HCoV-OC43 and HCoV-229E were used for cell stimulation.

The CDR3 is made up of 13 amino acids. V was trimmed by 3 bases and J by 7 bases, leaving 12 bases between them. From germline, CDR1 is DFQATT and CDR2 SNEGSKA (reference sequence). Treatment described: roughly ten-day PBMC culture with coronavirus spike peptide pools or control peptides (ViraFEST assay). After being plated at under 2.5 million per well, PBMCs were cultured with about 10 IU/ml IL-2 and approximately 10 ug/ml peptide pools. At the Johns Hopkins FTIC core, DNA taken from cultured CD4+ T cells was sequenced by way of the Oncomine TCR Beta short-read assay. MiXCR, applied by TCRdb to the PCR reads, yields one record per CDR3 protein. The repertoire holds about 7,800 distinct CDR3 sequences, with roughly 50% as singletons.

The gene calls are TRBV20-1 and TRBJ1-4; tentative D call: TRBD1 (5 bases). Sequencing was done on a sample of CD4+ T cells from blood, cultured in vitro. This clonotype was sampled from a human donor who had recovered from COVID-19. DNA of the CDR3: TGCAGTGCTAGTAGTCAGGGCGGTGAAAAACTGTTTTTT. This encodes CSASSQGGEKLFF.